These 14 T cell receptor beta chains were all obtained from the same sample, sequenced in a study of shared clonotypes between healthy human individuals. Profiled with immunoSEQ multiplex PCR; TCRdb holds only in-frame clones, not every one. Among around 700,000 clones listed, around 90% were seen once. It was CD45RO-negative cells, positively selected for CCR7, that made up naive CD8 cells, with terminally differentiated effector memory CD45RA+ cells excluded. Sequenced material: naive CD8+ T cells sorted from blood. The receptors were sampled from a man aged 25-45 years in good health.

This sequence joins TRBV7-9 and TRBJ2-2, with TRBD2 identical over 10 bases. The germline gives CDR1 SEHNR, CDR2 FQNEAQ (reference sequence). After removal of 6 bases from V and 4 bases from J, the junction contained 17 bases not matched to a gene. This CDR3 region has 19 residues. CDR3 DNA: TGTGCCAGCAGACCAGGTCGAGCCGAGCGGGAGGGCAGCACCGGGGAGCTGTTTTTT. This translates into CASRPGRAEREGSTGELFF. Variable domain in full (rest from reference TRBV7-9 and TRBJ2-2): DTGVSQNPRHKITKRGQNVTFRCDPISEHNRLYWYRQTLGQGPEFLTYFQNEAQLEKSRLLSDRFSAERPKGSFSTLEIQRTEQGDSAMYLCASRPGRAEREGSTGELFFGEGSRLTVL.

J is TRBJ2-5 and V is TRBV7-9, with D possibly being TRBD2 (5 bases). V was cut by 6 bases and J by 3 bases, with 14 bases left in between. Germline V lookup: CDR1 SEHNR, CDR2 FQNEAQ (reference sequence). The CDR3 loop spans 14 amino acids. CDR3 coding DNA: TGTGCCAGCAGGGAGGTGGCAAACGAAGAGACCCAGTACTTC. This codes for CASREVANEETQYF.

This CDR3 is CATSDSSSSYNEQFF. CDR3 bases: TGTGCCACTTCGGACAGCTCGAGCTCCTACAATGAGCAGTTCTTC. This chain uses TRBV10-3 with TRBJ2-1; D is perhaps TRBD1 (6 bases). This CDR3 contains 15 residues. V shed 10 bases and J shed 0 bases, with 16 bases lying between them. Germline V gene sequence: CDR1 ENHRY, CDR2 SYGVKD.

The chain is built from TRBV19 and TRBJ2-1, with 11 nucleotides matching TRBD1. Germline-derived CDR1 and CDR2 are LNHDA and SQIVND (reference sequence). J gave up 2 bases and V 4 bases, and 7 bases lay outside the gene matches. The CDR3 has 17 residues. The CDR3 sequence: CASSKPGQGDTYNEQFF. The CDR3 DNA reads as TGTGCCAGTAGTAAACCGGGACAGGGGGACACCTACAATGAGCAGTTCTTC.

J is TRBJ2-2 and V is TRBV27, with 9 bases fitting TRBD1. Germline CDR1 reads MNHEY; CDR2 reads SMNVEV (reference sequence). The CDR3 has 16 residues. The V segment lost 5 bases and the J segment 0 bases; nucleotides outside the gene matches: 4. The CDR3 DNA sequence: TGTGCCAGCAGTCCCCGGGACAGGGCGAACACCGGGGAGCTGTTTTTT. It encodes CASSPRDRANTGELFF.

The chain links TRBV7-2 to TRBJ2-7; 7 bases map to TRBD2. Germline V gives CDR1 SGHTA, CDR2 FQGNSA. The length of the CDR3 is 15 residues. V lost 3 bases and J lost 0; bases outside the gene matches: 5. DNA of the CDR3: TGTGCCAGCAGCTTTCTTGGCGGGAGCTCCTACGAGCAGTACTTC. Its protein product is CASSFLGGSSYEQYF.

This rearrangement joins TRBV19 to TRBJ2-1; 10 nucleotides align to TRBD2. The CDR3 totals 16 residues. Looked up from germline, CDR1 is LNHDA and CDR2 is SQIVND (reference sequence). V was clipped by 5 bases and J by 8 bases; unmatched bases: 12. The CDR3 is CASSLGASGSSDEQFF. CDR3 bases: TGTGCCAGTAGTCTAGGGGCTAGCGGGAGTTCGGATGAGCAGTTCTTC.

The J gene is TRBJ2-1, the V gene TRBV7-8, with D uncertain. The germline V and J ends were trimmed by 0 bases and 4 bases, with 10 bases remaining between them. The germline CDR1 and CDR2 sequences are SGHVS and FQNEAQ. This CDR3 spans 15 amino acids. The CDR3 protein is CASSLALAGYNEQFF. The DNA of the CDR3 is TGTGCCAGCAGCTTAGCCTTAGCAGGATACAATGAGCAGTTCTTC.

The V call is TRBV7-8, the J call TRBJ2-7; 16 bases line up with TRBD2. V lost 5 bases to trimming and J lost 10 bases; unmatched junction nucleotides: 11. Germline assignment: CDR1 SGHVS and CDR2 FQNEAQ. The CDR3 covers 16 residues. CDR3 sequence reads: CASSPAGTSGREFQYF. In DNA, the CDR3 is TGTGCCAGCAGCCCCGCCGGGACTAGCGGGAGGGAGTTTCAGTACTTC.

V and J are TRBV10-3 and TRBJ2-1, with D possibly matching TRBD2 (5 bases). Trimming pared 0 bases from V and 8 bases from J, leaving 14 bases between. Germline CDR1 ENHRY, CDR2 SYGVKD. CDR3 size: 15 residues. The CDR3: CAISESAEQRDEQFF. The CDR3 region has the DNA TGTGCCATCAGTGAGTCCGCGGAACAGAGGGATGAGCAGTTCTTC.

This sequence joins TRBV2 and TRBJ2-7; a possible D gene is TRBD2 (5 bases). CDR3 length equals 12 residues. Trimming left V 8 bases short and J 11 bases short, with 19 bases between. Germline V gene sequence: CDR1 SNHLY, CDR2 FYNNEI. This chain's CDR3 is CASRGPLIGEYF. The CDR3 DNA sequence: TGTGCCAGCCGCGGGCCCTTAATCGGCGAGTACTTC.

V and J are TRBV19 and TRBJ2-5; 8 nucleotides line up with TRBD1. V lost 1 base to trimming and J lost 7 bases; unmatched junction nucleotides: 11. Germline-derived CDR1 and CDR2 are LNHDA and SQIVND (reference sequence). This CDR3 has 16 residues. CDR3 nucleotide sequence: TGTGCCAGTAGTATAGCGGTCCAGGGGGCCCGTGGGACCCAGTACTTC. The encoded protein is CASSIAVQGARGTQYF. Full variable domain (remainder filled in from reference TRBV19 and TRBJ2-5): DGGITQSPKYLFRKEGQNVTLSCEQNLNHDAMYWYRQDPGQGLRLIYYSQIVNDFQKGDIAEGYSVSREKKESFPLTVTSAQKNPTAFYLCASSIAVQGARGTQYFGPGTRLLVL.

The rearrangement joins TRBV29-1 to TRBJ2-1; 8 nucleotides line up with TRBD1. V was clipped by 7 bases and J by 4 bases; unmatched bases: 6. The length of the CDR3 is 13 residues. The germline gives CDR1 SQVTM, CDR2 ANQGSEA. The CDR3: CSGDGTGYNEQFF. CDR3 in DNA: TGCAGCGGTGACGGGACAGGTTACAATGAGCAGTTCTTC.

This rearrangement joins TRBV27 to TRBJ1-3; D is unclear. V was cut by 5 bases and J by 2 bases, with 16 bases left in between. From germline, CDR1 is MNHEY and CDR2 SMNVEV (reference sequence). This CDR3 spans 16 amino acids. CDR3 region: CASSPHRGGAGNTIYF. CDR3 in DNA: TGTGCCAGCAGTCCCCACCGGGGAGGAGCTGGAAACACCATATATTTT.